This entry describes one T cell receptor (beta chain). What it recognizes is unknown. Germline CDR1 reads SGHTA; CDR2 reads FQGNSA. V trimming: 6 bases; J trimming: 4 bases; junction bases outside the gene matches: 5. The CDR3 covers 14 residues. The data stem from a study of cytomegalovirus exposure and HLA in healthy donors. Overall study findings and caveats: Some TCR beta chains (approximately 180 of them) were listed as cytomegalovirus-associated.

TCRdb's table, derived via immunoSEQ multiplex PCR, lists solely in-frame clones and lacks some. The top ten clones hold approximately 3% of a sample with more than 250,000 clones, about nine tenths of them seen once. The sequenced sample was PBMCs. The TCR was taken from a woman aged 25 to 39 in good health and CMV-seronegative. This rearrangement joins TRBV7-2 to TRBJ2-3; TRBD2 agrees at 9 bases. The CDR3 loop reads CASRDRLAADTQYF. The CDR3 DNA reads TGTGCCAGCAGAGACCGACTAGCGGCAGATACGCAGTATTTT.